This T cell receptor (beta chain) was profiled in a study of graft-versus-host responses after intestinal transplantation. About the research overall: Each patient got anti-thymocyte globulin induction, then tacrolimus and steroids for approximately 3 years.

Findings and caveats of the study: Individuals who had graft-donor T cell macrochimerism had allografts that showed high graft-versus-host to host-versus-graft clonal ratios. The recipient marrow held GvH clones, and some of them showed up first in ileum or blood.

The protocol was immunoSEQ multiplex PCR, while the TCRdb copy is restricted to in-frame clones and leaves out a portion. The data hold some 70,000 clones, with around 86% observed a single time. Between the trimmed V and J ends, which lost 1 base and 6 bases, there was a span of 16 bases. The CDR3 sequence is 16 residues long. Germline-derived CDR1 and CDR2 are SGHVS and FQNEAQ. Comments on this clone: What it binds is not known.

This chain links TRBV7-8 with TRBJ2-1; tentatively, D is TRBD2 (6 bases). This sequence originates from a human donor who was the organ donor for an intestinal transplant. The sequencing used unstimulated CD8+ T cells sorted from spleen or lymph node cells, collected before transplant. CDR3 region: CASSLVLAGSGNEQFF. The CDR3 nucleotides are TGTGCCAGCAGCTTAGTACTAGCCGGCTCGGGCAATGAGCAGTTCTTC.